The 24 T cell receptor beta chains below all came from one sample that was sequenced in a study of T cells after yellow fever vaccination. TCRdb reanalysed the 5' RACE reads using MiXCR and keeps one entry per CDR3 protein. Here the sample spans about 360,000 distinct CDR3 sequences, over 5% being singletons. The input for sequencing was PBMCs, taken 5 days after the yellow fever booster vaccination. These receptors were taken from a man aged 30 to 39 who received the YFV17D yellow fever vaccine.

This clonotype occurred many times. The rearrangement uses TRBV3-1 and TRBJ1-5; D gene ambiguous. The CDR3 is 13 amino acids. The germline CDR1 and CDR2 sequences are LGHDT and YNNKEL (reference sequence). Trimming left V 1 base short and J 7 bases short, with 8 bases between. CDR3: CASSQGGGQPQHF. The DNA of the CDR3 is TGTGCCAGCAGCCAAGGGGGAGGACAGCCCCAGCATTTT.

This clonotype was counted only a few times. This chain joins TRBV24-1 and TRBJ1-3; 10 nucleotides align to TRBD1. V gave up 4 bases and J gave up 2 bases; unmatched junction bases: 4. The CDR3 sequence is 16 residues long. Per germline, CDR1 KGHDR and CDR2 SFDVKD. The CDR3 sequence: CATSEGGQGTGNTIYF. The CDR3 DNA follows: TGTGCCACCAGTGAAGGGGGACAGGGGACTGGAAACACCATATATTTT.

J is TRBJ2-2 and V is TRBV20-1; 7 nucleotides align to TRBD2. The CDR3 runs 15 residues. Germline V gene data show CDR1 as DFQATT and CDR2 as SNEGSKA (reference sequence). V was pared by 3 bases and J by 5 bases, with 9 bases of the junction left unmatched. The CDR3 here is CSARPGGRVTGELFF. In nucleotides, the CDR3 is TGCAGTGCTAGGCCGGGCGGGAGAGTTACCGGGGAGCTGTTTTTT.

This clonotype was seen repeatedly, ten times or more. CDR3: CASSTDRNEQFF. CDR3 DNA sequence: TGCGCCAGCAGTACCGATAGGAATGAGCAGTTCTTC. The chain has TRBV5-1 and TRBJ2-1; D uncertain. The CDR3 totals 12 residues. CDR1 is SGHRS and CDR2 is YFSETQ in the germline V gene. V was trimmed by 5 bases and J by 7 bases, leaving 10 bases between them.

V gene TRBV4-3 combines with J gene TRBJ1-2; tentative D call: TRBD1 (5 bases). In germline, CDR1 is LGHNA, CDR2 YSLEER. V dropped 0 bases and J dropped 8 bases, with 13 bases sitting between them. There are 14 residues in the CDR3. CDR3 in amino acids: CASSQDGTSGGYTF. CDR3 coding DNA: TGCGCCAGCAGCCAAGATGGGACCTCTGGGGGCTACACCTTC.

This clonotype was observed a handful of times. This chain uses TRBV20-1 with TRBJ2-2; tentative D call: TRBD2 (6 bases). V was clipped by 6 bases and J by 1 base, with 15 bases between them. Germline V gene data show CDR1 as DFQATT and CDR2 as SNEGSKA (reference sequence). There are 15 residues in the CDR3. This CDR3 reads CSAHPASVNTGELFF. CDR3 sequence (DNA): TGCAGTGCCCACCCTGCTAGCGTGAACACCGGGGAGCTGTTTTTT.

The chain carries TRBV18 and TRBJ2-5; no definite D call. The CDR3 runs 18 residues. Deletions cut 3 bases from V and 4 bases from J, with 24 bases between. Germline values: CDR1 KGHSH, CDR2 LQKENI. Written as DNA, the CDR3 is TGTGCCAGCTCACCGACGTCTCCCCGTGGTGGGATATCAGAGACCCAGTACTTC. Residues: CASSPTSPRGGISETQYF.

This clonotype has more than one count but fewer than ten. The chain links TRBV7-9 to TRBJ2-5; no clear D gene. Looked up from germline, CDR1 is SEHNR and CDR2 is FQNEAQ (reference sequence). Trimming stripped 3 bases from V and 2 bases from J, with 13 bases between. This CDR3 contains 15 residues. The CDR3 DNA reads as TGTGCCAGCAGCTTCGGCCGGGCCGTGCAAGAGACCCAGTACTTC. Its translation: CASSFGRAVQETQYF.

This clonotype appeared a few times. The rearrangement joins TRBV6-5 to TRBJ2-3; D is unclear. Germline lookup yields CDR1 MNHEY and CDR2 SVGAGI. The CDR3 is made up of 16 amino acids. V gave up 0 bases and J gave up 4 bases, with 14 bases separating them. For the CDR3, the DNA is TGTGCCAGCAGTTACTCGTGGGCGCGGAACGCAGATACGCAGTATTTT. This gives the protein CASSYSWARNADTQYF.

At least ten counts were recorded for this clonotype. This sequence joins TRBV6-1 and TRBJ2-7; the D is unclear. The CDR3 is made up of 13 amino acids. The germline V gene has CDR1 MNHNS and CDR2 SASEGT. The V end was cut by 5 bases, the J end by 5 bases, with 13 bases between. CDR3 sequence: CASSPSAWDEQYF. In nucleotides, the CDR3 is TGTGCCAGCAGTCCCTCCGCTTGGGACGAGCAGTACTTC.

The rearrangement joins TRBV12-5 to TRBJ2-2, with TRBD1 matching over 9 bases. This CDR3 contains 15 residues. V lost 3 bases to trimming and J lost 2 bases; unmatched junction nucleotides: 1. Germline values: CDR1 LGHNT, CDR2 FRNRAP. The CDR3 DNA follows: TGTGCTAGTGGTTTACAGGGGGCCAACACCGGGGAGCTGTTTTTT. Its protein product is CASGLQGANTGELFF.

This clonotype occurred many times. The V gene is TRBV20-1, the J gene TRBJ2-5; D remains unclear. Germline CDR1 is DFQATT and CDR2 is SNEGSKA (reference sequence). The V end was cut by 8 bases, the J end by 8 bases, with 9 bases between. CDR3 length: 9 residues. The CDR3 sequence: CSPSRTQYF. The DNA for the CDR3 is TGCAGTCCGAGTCGAACCCAGTACTTC.

In this sample, this clonotype turned up many times. The chain combines TRBV7-2 with TRBJ2-7; a possible D gene is TRBD2 (6 bases). V gave up 8 bases and J gave up 5 bases, with 19 bases separating them. CDR1 SGHTA and CDR2 FQGNSA come from the germline V gene. This CDR3 spans 14 amino acids. The CDR3 nucleotides are TGTGCCAGCGCGATGCCTAGCGAGGTCCACGAGCAGTACTTC. It is translated as CASAMPSEVHEQYF.

This clonotype was detected only a few times. The CDR3 reads CASSYRGLGQGNQPQHF. DNA for the CDR3: TGTGCCAGCAGTTACAGGGGGTTGGGGCAGGGCAATCAGCCCCAGCATTTT. V and J are TRBV7-8 and TRBJ1-5; TRBD1 matches 8 bases. The germline V gene has CDR1 SGHVS and CDR2 FQNEAQ. CDR3 size: 17 residues. Trimming at V came to 6 bases and at J to 2 bases, leaving 12 bases not matched to a gene.

The genes are TRBV7-2 and TRBJ1-1, with D unclear. The germline V and J ends were trimmed by 2 bases and 5 bases, with 12 bases remaining between them. The CDR3 is 14 amino acids. Germline assignment: CDR1 SGHTA and CDR2 FQGNSA. The CDR3 sequence is CASSLIAGGTEAFF. The CDR3 coding sequence is TGTGCCAGCAGCTTAATCGCCGGAGGTACTGAAGCTTTCTTT.

CDR3 region: CASSLGGGLITGANVLTF. The CDR3 DNA reads as TGCGCCAGCAGCTTGGGCGGGGGACTCATAACGGGGGCCAACGTCCTGACTTTC. The chain combines TRBV5-1 with TRBJ2-6; 7 nucleotides line up with TRBD2. CDR3 length: 18 amino acids. With V trimmed by 0 bases and J by 4 bases, 10 bases remained unmatched. Per the germline V gene, CDR1 is SGHRS and CDR2 is YFSETQ.

This clonotype occurred a few times. J is TRBJ2-7 and V is TRBV11-2, with TRBD2 identical over 8 bases. J gave up 3 bases and V 5 bases, and 18 bases lay outside the gene matches. The germline V gene encodes CDR1 SGHAT and CDR2 FQNNGV. The CDR3 has 18 amino acids. The CDR3 spells CASSPMAGGAGGIYEQYF. CDR3 nucleotide sequence: TGTGCCAGCAGCCCCATGGCAGGAGGCGCGGGAGGTATCTACGAGCAGTACTTC.

This clonotype was observed a handful of times. The CDR3 here is CASSYWQGNDEQFF. The CDR3 nucleotides read TGTGCCAGCAGTTACTGGCAGGGTAACGATGAGCAGTTCTTC. The V and J genes are TRBV6-5 and TRBJ2-1; a weak D match, TRBD1 (5 bases). The CDR3 runs 14 residues. With 1 base removed from V and 8 bases from J, the gap between germline ends came to 12 bases. Per the germline V gene, CDR1 is MNHEY and CDR2 is SVGAGI.

V and J are TRBV6-5 and TRBJ2-6; D gene ambiguous. From germline, CDR1 is MNHEY and CDR2 SVGAGI. Trimming stripped 4 bases from V and 0 bases from J, with 7 bases between. The CDR3 consists of 15 residues. CDR3 bases: TGTGCCAGCAGTTTGTATGACTCTGGGGCCAACGTCCTGACTTTC. Translated, it gives CASSLYDSGANVLTF.

This clonotype was counted ten times or more. The V call is TRBV2, the J call TRBJ1-1; TRBD1 aligns across 8 bases. J gave up 6 bases and V 7 bases, and 7 bases lay outside the gene matches. From germline, CDR1 is SNHLY and CDR2 FYNNEI. This CDR3 has 13 amino acids. In nucleotides, the CDR3 is TGTGCCAGCATCAGGCAGGGGGCCTCTGAAGCTTTCTTT. This sequence encodes CASIRQGASEAFF.

In DNA, the CDR3 is TGTGCCAGCAGCGGCCCTACGCCGGGACTAGCGGTTTTCTTC. It yields the protein CASSGPTPGLAVFF. The chain carries TRBV9 and TRBJ2-1; 11 bases map to TRBD2. The trim removed 3 bases at V and 16 bases at J, leaving 12 bases unmatched. CDR1 is SGDLS, CDR2 YYNGEE, per germline. This CDR3 is 14 amino acids long. The full variable domain, with the rest looked up from reference TRBV9 and TRBJ2-1, is DSGVTQTPKHLITATGQRVTLRCSPRSGDLSVYWYQQSLDQGLQFLIQYYNGEERAKGNILERFSAQQFPDLHSELNLSSLELGDSALYFCASSGPTPGLAVFFGPGTRLTVL.

This clonotype was counted ten times or more. Compared with germline, one end of the junction differs, possibly owing to a read error. V and J are TRBV20-1 and TRBJ2-3, with D perhaps matching TRBD2 (6 bases). There are 12 residues in the CDR3. Germline values: CDR1 DFQATT, CDR2 SNEGSKA (reference sequence). In nucleotides, the CDR3 is TGCAGTGCATACACTAGCACCGATACGCAGTATTTT. Its translation: CSAYTSTDTQYF.

This clonotype was found many times. The chain links TRBV28 to TRBJ2-7; D perhaps matches TRBD1 (6 bases). This CDR3 region has 13 residues. Per germline, CDR1 MDHEN and CDR2 SYDVKM. Trimming pared 6 bases from V and 3 bases from J, leaving 12 bases between. The CDR3 is CASRPGHGYEQYF. The CDR3 DNA reads as TGTGCCAGCAGACCGGGACACGGCTACGAGCAGTACTTC.

The genes are TRBV7-2 and TRBJ2-1; D gene unclear. The germline CDR1 and CDR2 sequences are SGHTA and FQGNSA. CDR3 length: 15 amino acids. V dropped 1 base and J dropped 4 bases, with 11 bases sitting between them. The CDR3 is CASSLEVAEYNEQFF. The CDR3 coding sequence is TGTGCCAGCAGCTTAGAGGTAGCAGAATACAATGAGCAGTTCTTC.